This T cell receptor beta chain is drawn from a study of CD8+ T cells in alopecia areata. The authors extracted RNA and reverse transcribed it into cDNA as the sequencing template. Libraries were prepared by immunoSEQ multiplex PCR; TCRdb keeps only in-frame clonotypes and omits some of them. The sample consists of about 97,000 clones, roughly 41% of them appearing once. This sequence originates from a human donor with alopecia areata. Sequencing used CD4+ T cells sorted from blood.

The CDR3 DNA is TGCGCCAGCAGCCAAGTTTGGGGGCAACAAGAGACCCAGTACTTC. This codes for CASSQVWGQQETQYF. V is TRBV4-1 and J is TRBJ2-5, with D possibly TRBD1 on 6 matching bases. Per the germline V gene, CDR1 is MGHRA and CDR2 is YSYEKL. The CDR3 spans 15 residues. V lost 1 base, J lost 2 bases, and 11 bases lay in between.